Included here is one T cell receptor (beta chain) sequence, with context. No cognate antigen has been identified for it. There are no base qualities to consult, and no much larger clone falls within one base. Preparation of the library involved the immunoSEQ multiplex PCR assay. The deep sequencing platform assayed about 91,000 TCR templates per sample. Genomic DNA extracted from sorted T cells was the material used for TCRbeta CDR3 sequencing. In the original analysis: The R programming language was used for clonal analysis of the TCRbeta CDR3 data. Alloreactive CD4+ and CD8+ clones were identified by comparing unstimulated samples to CFSE-low samples taken after the reaction. Alloreactive CD4+ clones were assigned to regulatory or non-regulatory origin by matching sequences to sorted unstimulated Treg and non-Treg repertoires. TCRdb obtained this table from immuneACCESS and retained in-frame rearrangements with V and J assigned. These tables miss some clones; where compared with another copy, unresolved V genes account for less than half of the shortfall, and the remainder is unexplained. From that table come the V and J calls and clone size; the DNA was used to work out D and trimming. The sample includes about 100,000 clones, with 85% to 95% observed a single time. The ten largest account for 12% of the sample.

TCRbeta CDR3 sequencing was performed on sorted unstimulated T cells and on proliferating T cells recovered from mixed lymphocyte reactions. Fresh whole blood from about ten HLA-typed healthy donors served as the source for isolating PBMCs. To map where alloreactive clones came from, unstimulated CD4+ non-regulatory T cells were FACS-sorted. This specimen belongs to a study of siplizumab effects on memory and regulatory T cells (dated by TCRdb to the late 2010s). Concerning the study at large: The study examined how the anti-CD2 antibody siplizumab affects alloreactive T-cell subsets in allogeneic mixed lymphocyte reactions built from human PBMCs. Broader findings and caveats from the paper: Siplizumab significantly reduced the cumulative frequency of alloreactive sequences traceable to unstimulated CD4+ memory T cells. Among mappable alloreactive CD4+ clones, an average Treg-derived fraction of approximately 73% was observed with siplizumab, compared with 26.9% in control reactions. Compared with memory T cells, unstimulated naive T cells appeared more diverse, and naive cells seemed to make a substantial contribution to the alloresponse. Sequences below about 10^-5 frequency were poorly captured, so only a minor fraction of alloreactive clones could be mapped to unstimulated subsets. No functional confirmation was obtained for the suppressive function of proliferating Tregs from siplizumab cultures. For roughly 75-97% of proliferating CD4+ or CD8+ clones, no naive or memory phenotype could be assigned.

Taken from the germline V gene, the CDR1 and CDR2 loops are MNHNS and SASEGT. Ends trimmed: V by 4 bases, J by 8 bases; bases unmatched to a gene: 10. Counted from cysteine to phenylalanine, this CDR3 has 16 amino acids. Only the CDR3 part of the read is kept: 48 bases, read in frame from the first base. Sequencing used non-Treg CD4+ T cells sorted from blood. Reading the label with the study, this specimen's cell subset or site is: FACS-sorted unstimulated CD4+ non-regulatory T cells. Recombination linked TRBV6-1 to TRBJ2-1; 11 of the junction bases match TRBD2. The sequence derives from a human donor in good health. The DNA sequence is as follows: TGTGCCAGCAGTGTAACGATTAGCGGGAGGGCCGATGAGCAGTTCTTC. Translated, this gives CASSVTISGRADEQFF.